The following is a T cell receptor beta chain sequence with its context. Its antigen is as yet unknown. The data derive from a study of radiation and T cells in renal cell carcinoma. Study-wide results and caveats: From baseline, blood top tumor clonotypes peaked at 2 weeks post-radiation. No pretreatment tumor biopsies were available for baseline clonotypes.

V was clipped by 1 base and J by 7 bases, with 11 bases between them. The length of the CDR3 is 13 residues. Germline V gives CDR1 SEHNR, CDR2 FQNEAQ (reference sequence). Assay used: immunoSEQ multiplex PCR; TCRdb lists only in-frame clones, some missing. Of some 130,000 clones listed, approximately 80% are singletons. The time point: blood 2 weeks post-SBRT. The treatment denotes: 15 Gy SBRT to primary tumor, nephrectomy 4 weeks later. The TCR was taken from a woman aged 55-75 years with renal cell carcinoma. The specimen was blood, collected from a patient whose treatment included radiotherapy and nephrectomy. The chain carries TRBV7-9 and TRBJ2-7; D call uncertain. CDR3 loop: CASSLDGLEEQYF. The DNA of the CDR3 is TGTGCCAGCAGCTTAGACGGGTTAGAGGAGCAGTACTTC.